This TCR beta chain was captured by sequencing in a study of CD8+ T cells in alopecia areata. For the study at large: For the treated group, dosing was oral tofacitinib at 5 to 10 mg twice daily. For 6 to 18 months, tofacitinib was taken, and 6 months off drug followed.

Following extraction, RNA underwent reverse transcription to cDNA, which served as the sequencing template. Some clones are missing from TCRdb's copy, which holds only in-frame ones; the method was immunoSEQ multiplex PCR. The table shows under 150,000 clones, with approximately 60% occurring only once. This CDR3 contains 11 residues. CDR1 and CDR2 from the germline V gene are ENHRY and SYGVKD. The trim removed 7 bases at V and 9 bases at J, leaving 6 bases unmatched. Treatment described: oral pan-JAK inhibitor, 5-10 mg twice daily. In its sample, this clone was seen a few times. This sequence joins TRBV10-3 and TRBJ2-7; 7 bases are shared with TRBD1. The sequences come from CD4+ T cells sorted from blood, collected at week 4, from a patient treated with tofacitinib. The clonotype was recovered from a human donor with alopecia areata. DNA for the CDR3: TGTGCCATCAAGGGACAGACGACGCAGTACTTC. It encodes CAIKGQTTQYF.